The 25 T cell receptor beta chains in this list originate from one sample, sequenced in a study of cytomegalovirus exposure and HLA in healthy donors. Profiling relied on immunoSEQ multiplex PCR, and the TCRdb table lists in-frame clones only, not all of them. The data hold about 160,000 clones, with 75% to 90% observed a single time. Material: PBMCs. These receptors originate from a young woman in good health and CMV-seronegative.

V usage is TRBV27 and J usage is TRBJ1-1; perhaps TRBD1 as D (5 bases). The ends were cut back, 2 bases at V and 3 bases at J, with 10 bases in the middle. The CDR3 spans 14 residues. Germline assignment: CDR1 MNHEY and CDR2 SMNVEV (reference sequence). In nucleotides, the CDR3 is TGTGCCAGCAGTTTAAGGGGATCCGACACTGAAGCTTTCTTT. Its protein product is CASSLRGSDTEAFF.

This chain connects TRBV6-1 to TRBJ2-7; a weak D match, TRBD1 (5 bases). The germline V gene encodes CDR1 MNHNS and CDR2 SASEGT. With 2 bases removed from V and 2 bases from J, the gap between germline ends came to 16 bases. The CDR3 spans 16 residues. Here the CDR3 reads CASSEIMGLRPYEQYF. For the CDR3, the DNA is TGTGCCAGCAGTGAAATTATGGGGCTGAGACCCTACGAGCAGTACTTC.

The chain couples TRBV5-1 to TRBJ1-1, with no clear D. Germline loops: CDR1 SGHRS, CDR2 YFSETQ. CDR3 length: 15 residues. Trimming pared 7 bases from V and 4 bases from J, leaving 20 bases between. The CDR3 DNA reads TGCGCCAGCTCCAAAGGAGGAGGACTGAGCACTGAAGCTTTCTTT. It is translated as CASSKGGGLSTEAFF.

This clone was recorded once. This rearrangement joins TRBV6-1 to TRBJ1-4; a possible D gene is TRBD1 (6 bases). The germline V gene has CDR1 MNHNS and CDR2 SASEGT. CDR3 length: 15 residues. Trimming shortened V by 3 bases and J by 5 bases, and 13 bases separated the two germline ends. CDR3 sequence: CASSDGQMMNEKLFF. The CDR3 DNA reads TGTGCCAGCAGTGACGGACAGATGATGAATGAAAAACTGTTTTTT.

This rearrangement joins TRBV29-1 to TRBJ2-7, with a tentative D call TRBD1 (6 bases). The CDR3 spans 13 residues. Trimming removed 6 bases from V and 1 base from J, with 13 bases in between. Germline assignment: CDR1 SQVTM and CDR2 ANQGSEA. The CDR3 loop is CSVRGSSSYEQYF. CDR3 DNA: TGCAGCGTGAGGGGGTCCTCTTCCTACGAGCAGTACTTC.

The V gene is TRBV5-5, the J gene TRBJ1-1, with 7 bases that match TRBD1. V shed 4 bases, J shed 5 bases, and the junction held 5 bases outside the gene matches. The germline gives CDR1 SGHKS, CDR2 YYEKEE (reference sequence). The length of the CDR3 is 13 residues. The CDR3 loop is CASSQIQGTEAFF. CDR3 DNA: TGTGCCAGCAGCCAAATACAGGGGACTGAAGCTTTCTTT.

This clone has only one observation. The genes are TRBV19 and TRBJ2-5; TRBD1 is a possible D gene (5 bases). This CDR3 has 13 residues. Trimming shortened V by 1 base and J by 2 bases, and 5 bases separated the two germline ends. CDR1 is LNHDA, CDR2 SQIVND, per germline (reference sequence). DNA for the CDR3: TGTGCCAGTAGTATAGGACAGCAAGAGACCCAGTACTTC. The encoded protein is CASSIGQQETQYF.

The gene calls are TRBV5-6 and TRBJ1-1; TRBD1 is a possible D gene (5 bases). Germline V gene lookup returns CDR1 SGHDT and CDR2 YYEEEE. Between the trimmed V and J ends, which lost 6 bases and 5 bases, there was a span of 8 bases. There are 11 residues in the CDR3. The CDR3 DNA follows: TGTGCCAGCAACTCAGGGACTGAAGCTTTCTTT. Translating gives CASNSGTEAFF.

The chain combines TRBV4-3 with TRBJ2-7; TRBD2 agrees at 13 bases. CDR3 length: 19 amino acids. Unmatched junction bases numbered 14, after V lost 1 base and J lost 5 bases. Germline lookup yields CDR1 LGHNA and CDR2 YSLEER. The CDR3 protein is CASSQVYTSGRALRNEQYF. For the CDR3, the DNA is TGCGCCAGCAGCCAAGTCTACACTAGCGGGAGGGCCTTGAGGAACGAGCAGTACTTC.

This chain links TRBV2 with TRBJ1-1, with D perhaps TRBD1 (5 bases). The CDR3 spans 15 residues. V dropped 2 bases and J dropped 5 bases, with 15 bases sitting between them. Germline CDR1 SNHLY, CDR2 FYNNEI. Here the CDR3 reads CASSEMRQMGTEAFF. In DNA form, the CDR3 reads TGTGCCAGCAGTGAAATGCGACAGATGGGGACTGAAGCTTTCTTT.

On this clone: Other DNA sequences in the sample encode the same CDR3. The CDR3 bases are TGTGCCAGCAGCGCGGGAGAAGGGGGCACAGATACGCAGTATTTT. Encoded protein: CASSAGEGGTDTQYF. The genes are TRBV6-4 and TRBJ2-3; 7 bases are a match to TRBD2. The V gene end was trimmed by 6 bases and the J gene end by 1 base; junction bases not matched to a gene: 7. Germline V gives CDR1 MRHNA, CDR2 SNTAGT. The CDR3 loop spans 15 amino acids.

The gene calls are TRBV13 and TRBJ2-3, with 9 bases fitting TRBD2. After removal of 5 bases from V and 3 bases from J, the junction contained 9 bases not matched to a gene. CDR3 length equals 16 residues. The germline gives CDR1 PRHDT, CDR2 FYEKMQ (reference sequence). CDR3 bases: TGTGCCAGCAGCCAGGGGTTGGGACTAGCTACAGATACGCAGTATTTT. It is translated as CASSQGLGLATDTQYF. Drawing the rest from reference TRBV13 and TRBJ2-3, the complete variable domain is AAGVIQSPRHLIKEKRETATLKCYPIPRHDTVYWYQQGPGQDPQFLISFYEKMQSDKGSIPDRFSAQQFSDYHSELNMSSLELGDSALYFCASSQGLGLATDTQYFGPGTRLTVL.

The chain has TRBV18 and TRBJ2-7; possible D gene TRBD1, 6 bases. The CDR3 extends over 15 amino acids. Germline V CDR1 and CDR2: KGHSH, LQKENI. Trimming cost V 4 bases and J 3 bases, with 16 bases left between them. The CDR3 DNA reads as TGTGCCAGCTCACGAGCCGGACAGACTCACTACGAGCAGTACTTC. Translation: CASSRAGQTHYEQYF.

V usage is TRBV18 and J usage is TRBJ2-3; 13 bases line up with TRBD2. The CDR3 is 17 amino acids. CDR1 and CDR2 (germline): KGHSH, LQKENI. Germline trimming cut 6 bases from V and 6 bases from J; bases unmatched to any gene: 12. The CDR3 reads CASSLFTSGGASDTQYF. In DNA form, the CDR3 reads TGTGCCAGCTCCCTTTTCACTAGCGGGGGGGCCTCTGATACGCAGTATTTT.

CDR3 sequence: CASAVANYGYTF. CDR3 nucleotides: TGTGCCAGCGCCGTAGCTAACTATGGCTACACCTTC. This rearrangement joins TRBV7-9 to TRBJ1-2; D is unresolved. CDR1 is SEHNR and CDR2 is FQNEAQ in the germline V gene (reference sequence). V dropped 8 bases and J dropped 0 bases, with 7 bases sitting between them. This CDR3 region has 12 residues.

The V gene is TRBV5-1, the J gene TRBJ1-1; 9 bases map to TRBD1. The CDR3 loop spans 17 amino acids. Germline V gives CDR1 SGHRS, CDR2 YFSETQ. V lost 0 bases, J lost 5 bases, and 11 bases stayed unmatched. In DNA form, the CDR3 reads TGCGCCAGCAGCTTGGGCCGGGACAGGGAATGGAGGACTGAAGCTTTCTTT. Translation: CASSLGRDREWRTEAFF.

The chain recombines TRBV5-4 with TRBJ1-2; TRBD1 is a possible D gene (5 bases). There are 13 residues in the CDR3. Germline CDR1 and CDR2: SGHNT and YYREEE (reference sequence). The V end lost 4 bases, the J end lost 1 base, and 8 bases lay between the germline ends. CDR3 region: CASSPDINYGYTF. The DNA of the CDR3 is TGTGCCAGCAGCCCGGACATTAACTATGGCTACACCTTC.

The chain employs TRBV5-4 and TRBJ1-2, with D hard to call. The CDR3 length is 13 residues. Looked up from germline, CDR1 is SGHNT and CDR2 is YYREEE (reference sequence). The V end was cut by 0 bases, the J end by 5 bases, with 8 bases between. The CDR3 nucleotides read TGTGCCAGCAGCTTGGATTCTTTTTATGGCTACACCTTC. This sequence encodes CASSLDSFYGYTF.

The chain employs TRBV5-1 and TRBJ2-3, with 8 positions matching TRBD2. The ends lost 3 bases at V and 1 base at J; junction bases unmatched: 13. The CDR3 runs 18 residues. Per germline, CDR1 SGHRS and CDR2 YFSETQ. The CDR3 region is CASSWAPTSGEGTDTQYF. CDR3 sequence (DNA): TGCGCCAGCAGCTGGGCGCCTACTAGCGGCGAAGGCACAGATACGCAGTATTTT. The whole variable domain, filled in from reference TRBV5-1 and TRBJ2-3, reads KAGVTQTPRYLIKTRGQQVTLSCSPISGHRSVSWYQQTPGQGLQFLFEYFSETQRNKGNFPGRFSGRQFSNSRSEMNVSTLELGDSALYLCASSWAPTSGEGTDTQYFGPGTRLTVL.

CDR3 in DNA: TGTGCCTGGAGAGGACAGGGGATGTCCTACGAGCAGTACTTC. Translating it yields CAWRGQGMSYEQYF. This sequence joins TRBV30 and TRBJ2-7; 9 bases map to TRBD1. With 3 bases clipped from V and 1 base from J, the junction kept 4 bases outside the gene matches. Germline-derived CDR1 and CDR2 are GTSNPN and SVGIG (reference sequence). The CDR3 has 14 amino acids.

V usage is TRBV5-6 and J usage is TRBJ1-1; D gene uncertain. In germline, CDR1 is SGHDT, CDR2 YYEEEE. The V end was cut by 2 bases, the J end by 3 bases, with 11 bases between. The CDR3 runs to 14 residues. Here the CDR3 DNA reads TGTGCCAGCAGCTTTGGCAGGTTCGACACTGAAGCTTTCTTT. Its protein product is CASSFGRFDTEAFF.

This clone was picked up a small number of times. The CDR3 spells CASSFRGGSSYEQYF. The CDR3 DNA follows: TGTGCCAGCAGCTTCAGGGGAGGGAGCTCCTACGAGCAGTACTTC. This chain connects TRBV5-6 to TRBJ2-7, with a possible D match to TRBD2 (7 bases). V was clipped by 2 bases and J by 0 bases, with 12 bases between them. CDR3 size: 15 residues. CDR1 SGHDT and CDR2 YYEEEE come from the germline V gene.

CDR3: CASSQEAGEGNTIYF. CDR3 coding DNA: TGTGCCAGCAGCCAAGAGGCGGGGGAGGGAAACACCATATATTTT. The V call is TRBV4-2, the J call TRBJ1-3; perhaps TRBD1 as D (5 bases). CDR1 and CDR2 (germline): LGHNA, YNFKEQ. This CDR3 is built from 15 residues. Trimming cost V 0 bases and J 4 bases, with 10 bases left between them.

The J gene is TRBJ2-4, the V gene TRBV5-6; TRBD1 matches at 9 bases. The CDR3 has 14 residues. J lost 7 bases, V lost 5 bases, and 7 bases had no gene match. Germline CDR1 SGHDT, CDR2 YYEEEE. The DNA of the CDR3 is TGTGCCAGCAGGCGGACAGGGGACGAGAACATTCAGTACTTC. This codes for CASRRTGDENIQYF.

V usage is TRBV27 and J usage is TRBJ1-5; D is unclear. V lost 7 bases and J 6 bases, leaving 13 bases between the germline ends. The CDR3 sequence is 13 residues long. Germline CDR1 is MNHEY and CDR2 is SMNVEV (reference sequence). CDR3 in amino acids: CASMEGASQPQHF. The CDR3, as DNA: TGTGCCAGCATGGAGGGAGCTTCTCAGCCCCAGCATTTT.